Listed below are T cell receptor beta chains from one sample, sequenced in a study of OX40 agonist ivuxolimab in advanced cancers. Assay: immunoSEQ multiplex PCR; the TCRdb copy retains only in-frame clones and omits some. The table includes tens of thousands of clones, over 80% detected once. The source material was CD4+ or CD8+ T cells sorted from blood, sampled in a trial of the OX40 agonist ivuxolimab. The receptors stem from an adult with an advanced solid tumor such as melanoma, head and neck, liver or kidney cancer. Each CDR3 is given with its conserved first and last residue. A D gene is named only where the DNA matches it firmly. A clone size is listed for some rows: how often the clone was seen (once, few, many), or a class if it is expanded.

V gene,clone size,J gene,D gene,CDR3 DNA,CDR3 protein
TRBV7-9,NA,TRBJ1-1,NA,TGTGCCAGCAGCCTACAGGGTTCGATGAGTGAAGCTTTCTTT,CASSLQGSMSEAFF
TRBV27,NA,TRBJ1-6,TRBD1,TGTGCCAGCAGCCAGGACAGGGTTAGTTCACCCCTCCACTTT,CASSQDRVSSPLHF
TRBV28,once,TRBJ2-7,NA,TGTGCCAGCAGTTCTGGACTCCCCGCGTTCGAGCAGTACTTC,CASSSGLPAFEQYF
TRBV5-1,NA,TRBJ2-3,TRBD1,TGCGCCAGCAGCTTGGTTCCCACAGGGGGCAGCACAGATACGCAGTATTTT,CASSLVPTGGSTDTQYF
TRBV5-6,once,TRBJ2-1,NA,TGTGCCAGCAGCAATCCTTCACGGGGCTTCTCCTACAATGAGCAGTTCTTC,CASSNPSRGFSYNEQFF
TRBV28,NA,TRBJ1-4,NA,TGTGCCAGCAGTACCTCCGGGCAAACGGGCGAAAAACTGTTTTTT,CASSTSGQTGEKLFF
TRBV7-2,NA,TRBJ1-2,NA,TGTGCCAGCAGCTTAGGTCGTCAGGATGATGGCTACACCTTC,CASSLGRQDDGYTF
TRBV6-5,few,TRBJ2-1,NA,TGTGCCAGCAGTTACTCGAGGGCTTTGGATGGTGAGCAGTTCTTC,CASSYSRALDGEQFF
TRBV19,NA,TRBJ2-1,NA,TGTGCCAGTAGTATCGGGGGTTCCTACAATGAGCAGTTCTTC,CASSIGGSYNEQFF
TRBV7-9,NA,TRBJ2-2,NA,TGTGCCAGCAGCCCGAGGTCAGGGGTAGGGGAGCTGTTTTTT,CASSPRSGVGELFF
TRBV11-3,NA,TRBJ2-3,TRBD2,TGTGCCAGCAGCTTAGATAACCTAGCGGGAGTAAGCGATACGCAGTATTTT,CASSLDNLAGVSDTQYF
TRBV19,NA,TRBJ2-2,NA,TGTGCCAGTAGTATTAGGCGGGGAACCGGGGAGCTGTTTTTT,CASSIRRGTGELFF
TRBV28,NA,TRBJ2-1,TRBD1,TGTGCCAGCAGTTCCCCCCACAGGGGGGCCAGCTACAATGAGCAGTTCTTC,CASSSPHRGASYNEQFF
TRBV10-3,NA,TRBJ2-7,NA,TGTGCCACCAATATCGGGCGGTCGTCGGGTGAGCAGTACTTC,CATNIGRSSGEQYF
TRBV28,NA,TRBJ2-7,NA,TGTGCCAGCAGTTTTATTGGCGGGACCTCCTACGAGCAGTACTTC,CASSFIGGTSYEQYF
TRBV19,NA,TRBJ2-3,NA,TGTGCCAGTAGAGGCAGGGGTCGGGATACGCAGTATTTT,CASRGRGRDTQYF
TRBV28,once,TRBJ2-7,TRBD2,TGTGCCAGCAGATCCGGGACTAGCGGGGACTACGAGCAGTACTTC,CASRSGTSGDYEQYF
TRBV11-2,NA,TRBJ1-4,NA,TGTGCCAGCGGGCCCGTAGCAACTAATGAAAAACTGTTTTTT,CASGPVATNEKLFF
TRBV9,NA,TRBJ2-7,TRBD1,TGTGCCAGCAGCGGGGAGGACAGGGGTTCCCACGAGCAGTACTTC,CASSGEDRGSHEQYF
TRBV6-1,few,TRBJ1-2,TRBD1,TGTGCCAGCGCCCGGACAGGAGAGGGAGAAGGCTACACCTTC,CASARTGEGEGYTF